Presented here are 27 T cell receptor beta chains from one specimen sequenced in a study of radiotherapy plus CTLA-4 blockade in lung cancer. Generated by immunoSEQ multiplex PCR, the TCRdb table keeps only in-frame clones and is missing some. The table has fewer than 90,000 clones, around 83% seen once. Sequencing was performed on peripheral blood, taken from a patient treated with radiotherapy plus ipilimumab. These receptors were obtained from a human donor with non-small cell lung cancer who had stable disease on radiotherapy plus ipilimumab.

The rearrangement uses TRBV30 and TRBJ1-2; D remains ambiguous. This CDR3 comprises 13 residues. V was cut by 0 bases and J by 2 bases, with 7 bases left in between. The germline V gene has CDR1 GTSNPN and CDR2 SVGIG (reference sequence). The chain's CDR3 is CAWSVTDNYGYTF. The DNA of the CDR3 is TGTGCCTGGAGTGTAACGGACAACTATGGCTACACCTTC.

Only a few counts were recorded for this clone. The chain carries TRBV19 and TRBJ1-2; 9 bases line up with TRBD1. CDR3 length equals 12 residues. V lost 11 bases to trimming and J lost 7 bases; unmatched junction nucleotides: 8. CDR1 LNHDA and CDR2 SQIVND come from the germline V gene (reference sequence). In DNA, the CDR3 is TGTGCCGGATTCCAACAGGGGGCTGGCTACACCTTC. Protein product: CAGFQQGAGYTF. Full variable domain (outside the CDR3, taken from reference TRBV19 and TRBJ1-2): DGGITQSPKYLFRKEGQNVTLSCEQNLNHDAMYWYRQDPGQGLRLIYYSQIVNDFQKGDIAEGYSVSREKKESFPLTVTSAQKNPTAFYLCAGFQQGAGYTFGSGTRLTVV.

This sequence joins TRBV6-5 and TRBJ1-2; 7 bases are shared with TRBD1. Per germline, CDR1 MNHEY and CDR2 SVGAGI. V shed 6 bases, J shed 8 bases, and the junction held 15 bases outside the gene matches. This CDR3 contains 15 residues. CDR3 protein: CASSYAGEGARGYTF. CDR3 coding DNA: TGTGCCAGCAGCTACGCGGGGGAGGGGGCACGGGGCTACACCTTC.

This chain connects TRBV2 to TRBJ2-7; D gene uncertain. Germline V gene data show CDR1 as SNHLY and CDR2 as FYNNEI. Trimming cost V 5 bases and J 2 bases, with 10 bases left between them. This CDR3 has 13 residues. CDR3 bases: TGTGCCAGCAGTCGCCCCTTTACCTACGAGCAGTACTTC. Encoded protein: CASSRPFTYEQYF.

The V and J genes are TRBV7-3 and TRBJ2-6; 12 positions agree with TRBD1. The CDR3 runs 18 residues. Trimming removed 4 bases from V and 3 bases from J; junction bases left unmatched: 7. From germline, CDR1 is SGHTA and CDR2 FQGTGA. CDR3 amino acids: CASSSGTGGLGGANVLTF. In nucleotides, the CDR3 is TGTGCCAGCAGCTCCGGGACAGGGGGCTTGGGTGGGGCCAACGTCCTGACTTTC.

The DNA for the CDR3 is TGTGCCTGGAGTGTCGGGGGGCGCGAGCAGTACTTC. Protein product: CAWSVGGREQYF. The V gene is TRBV30, the J gene TRBJ2-7, with D perhaps TRBD2 (7 bases). This CDR3 region has 12 residues. Per germline, CDR1 GTSNPN and CDR2 SVGIG (reference sequence). Trimming pared 0 bases from V and 6 bases from J, leaving 9 bases between. The whole variable domain, filled in from reference TRBV30 and TRBJ2-7, reads SQTIHQWPATLVQPVGSPLSLECTVEGTSNPNLYWYRQAAGRGLQLLFYSVGIGQISSEVPQNLSASRPQDRQFILSSKKLLLSDSGFYLCAWSVGGREQYFGPGTRLTVT.

The chain uses TRBV2 and TRBJ2-7; D is perhaps TRBD1 or TRBD2 (5 bases each). V lost 3 bases and J 0 bases, leaving 15 bases between the germline ends. The CDR3 is made up of 16 amino acids. Per germline, CDR1 SNHLY and CDR2 FYNNEI. CDR3 in DNA: TGTGCCAGCAGTGATAGGAACGGGGCGACCTCCTACGAGCAGTACTTC. This encodes CASSDRNGATSYEQYF.

This chain links TRBV5-6 with TRBJ2-6; TRBD2 matches at 9 bases. Trimming at V came to 4 bases and at J to 2 bases, leaving 10 bases not matched to a gene. The V gene's germline CDR1 is SGHDT and CDR2 YYEEEE. This CDR3 is 18 amino acids long. CDR3 loop: CASSPLAGGPAGANVLTF. The DNA for the CDR3 is TGTGCCAGCAGCCCTCTCGCGGGAGGGCCGGCTGGGGCCAACGTCCTGACTTTC.

The CDR3 here is CASSPNQRGYTF. For the CDR3, the DNA is TGTGCCAGCAGTCCAAATCAAAGGGGCTACACCTTC. The chain has TRBV6-6 and TRBJ1-2; D not certain. This CDR3 region has 12 residues. V was trimmed by 5 bases and J by 8 bases, leaving 12 bases between them. Germline CDR1 and CDR2: MNHNY and SVGAGI (reference sequence).

In regard to this clone: The same CDR3 can be traced to other DNA sequences in this sample. CDR3 sequence: CASSVDQGGGYTF. In DNA, the CDR3 is TGTGCCAGCAGCGTAGACCAGGGAGGTGGCTACACCTTC. The rearrangement uses TRBV9 and TRBJ1-2; the D gene is possibly TRBD1 (5 bases). The CDR3 is made up of 13 amino acids. Trimming took off 0 bases at V and 7 bases at J, with 10 bases between the two ends. Germline lookup yields CDR1 SGDLS and CDR2 YYNGEE.

The genes are TRBV28 and TRBJ2-5; D assignment may be TRBD1 or TRBD2 (6 bases each). The V gene lost 7 bases and the J gene lost 1 base, with 10 bases spanning the gap. Germline V lookup: CDR1 MDHEN, CDR2 SYDVKM. The CDR3 runs to 13 residues. This CDR3 reads CASTEGGQETQYF. The CDR3 DNA sequence: TGTGCCAGCACCGAGGGGGGCCAAGAGACCCAGTACTTC.

This chain connects TRBV6-1 to TRBJ2-1, with TRBD2 matching over 10 bases. The CDR3 spans 13 residues. Germline CDR1 MNHNS, CDR2 SASEGT. J gave up 11 bases and V 4 bases, and 5 bases lay outside the gene matches. CDR3 sequence: CASSGSGLAQQFF. CDR3 sequence (DNA): TGTGCCAGCAGTGGCTCGGGACTAGCGCAGCAGTTCTTC.

CDR3 residues: CASSLRGQTEAFF. CDR3 coding DNA: TGTGCCAGCAGCCTCAGGGGGCAGACTGAAGCTTTCTTT. This chain joins TRBV11-2 and TRBJ1-1; 8 nucleotides align to TRBD1. V gave up 5 bases and J gave up 5 bases; unmatched junction bases: 4. The CDR3 totals 13 residues. CDR1 is SGHAT, CDR2 FQNNGV, per germline.

The chain recombines TRBV5-1 with TRBJ2-7; 12 bases line up with TRBD1. The CDR3 extends over 16 amino acids. Germline assignment: CDR1 SGHRS and CDR2 YFSETQ. The trim removed 4 bases at V and 1 base at J, leaving 6 bases unmatched. CDR3 sequence reads: CASSPPGQGASYEQYF. The CDR3, as DNA: TGCGCCAGCAGCCCCCCGGGACAGGGGGCTTCCTACGAGCAGTACTTC.

This clone was counted once. The chain carries TRBV28 and TRBJ1-2; perhaps TRBD1 as D (6 bases). Per germline, CDR1 MDHEN and CDR2 SYDVKM. The CDR3 is 14 amino acids. Between the trimmed V and J ends, which lost 3 bases and 2 bases, there was a span of 10 bases. The chain's CDR3 is CASSFHTGNYGYTF. Here the CDR3 DNA reads TGTGCCAGCAGTTTCCATACAGGGAACTATGGCTACACCTTC.

This sequence joins TRBV19 and TRBJ1-1; the D gene is possibly TRBD1 (5 bases). This CDR3 is 14 amino acids long. Germline CDR1 and CDR2: LNHDA and SQIVND (reference sequence). Trimming took off 3 bases at V and 1 base at J, with 9 bases between the two ends. The CDR3 DNA sequence: TGTGCCAGTAGTATCCCGGGACCGAACACTGAAGCTTTCTTT. This sequence encodes CASSIPGPNTEAFF.

This clone was counted only a few times. V and J are TRBV28 and TRBJ2-7, with 9 positions matching TRBD1. The CDR3 sequence is 14 residues long. Losses at the gene ends were 5 bases for V and 6 bases for J; bases not matched to a gene: 8. Germline CDR1 MDHEN, CDR2 SYDVKM. The DNA for the CDR3 is TGTGCCAGCAGTGTACTACAGGGGGCTAGCGAGCAGTACTTC. Residues: CASSVLQGASEQYF.

The rearrangement links TRBV5-1 to TRBJ2-5; weak D call: TRBD2 (5 bases). Germline CDR1 reads SGHRS; CDR2 reads YFSETQ. Trimming pared 2 bases from V and 2 bases from J, leaving 16 bases between. CDR3 length: 16 amino acids. The CDR3 here is CASSLIGGMGQETQYF. The DNA for the CDR3 is TGCGCCAGCAGCTTAATTGGAGGAATGGGACAAGAGACCCAGTACTTC.

The rearrangement uses TRBV10-3 and TRBJ1-4; D unresolved. V lost 0 bases and J lost 0, with 5 bases in between. Germline values: CDR1 ENHRY, CDR2 SYGVKD. The CDR3 extends over 15 amino acids. CDR3 bases: TGTGCCATCAGTGAGTCCGATGCAACTAATGAAAAACTGTTTTTT. The encoded protein is CAISESDATNEKLFF.

This clone came up once. This chain uses TRBV6-5 with TRBJ2-7; D gene uncertain. The V end lost 5 bases, the J end lost 0 bases, and 14 bases lay between the germline ends. Germline assignment: CDR1 MNHEY and CDR2 SVGAGI. The CDR3 totals 15 residues. The CDR3 protein is CASSTMIRSSYEQYF. CDR3 in DNA: TGTGCCAGCAGTACGATGATCAGAAGCTCCTACGAGCAGTACTTC.

This sequence joins TRBV4-2 and TRBJ1-1; 7 bases agree with TRBD1. Germline assignment: CDR1 LGHNA and CDR2 YNFKEQ. The CDR3 is made up of 14 amino acids. V shed 0 bases and J 7 bases; nucleotides not matched to a gene: 5. The CDR3 loop is CASSQEPGGNEAFF. DNA for the CDR3: TGTGCCAGCAGCCAAGAACCAGGGGGGAATGAAGCTTTCTTT.

This chain uses TRBV5-4 with TRBJ1-4; TRBD1 is a possible D gene (5 bases). CDR1 and CDR2 from the germline V gene are SGHNT and YYREEE (reference sequence). The CDR3 length is 13 residues. V lost 4 bases and J 8 bases, leaving 12 bases between the germline ends. The CDR3 here is CASSAAGREKLFF. The CDR3 nucleotides read TGTGCCAGCAGCGCCGCAGGGAGAGAAAAACTGTTTTTT.

This clone was counted a single time. This chain uses TRBV4-1 with TRBJ1-5, with 7 positions matching TRBD1. The trim removed 1 base at V and 1 base at J, leaving 1 base unmatched. Germline CDR1 MGHRA, CDR2 YSYEKL. There are 15 residues in the CDR3. The CDR3 nucleotides read TGCGCCAGCAGCCAAGCGGACAGGAGCAATCAGCCCCAGCATTTT. Translation gives CASSQADRSNQPQHF.

The V and J genes are TRBV6-5 and TRBJ1-6; no reliable D call. Germline values: CDR1 MNHEY, CDR2 SVGAGI. V was trimmed by 6 bases and J by 9 bases, leaving 9 bases between them. The CDR3 is 12 residues long. Here the CDR3 reads CASSLGVSPLHF. The CDR3, as DNA: TGTGCCAGCAGCCTCGGAGTTTCACCCCTCCACTTT.

This clone has only a few counts. CDR3 residues: CASSLGTSLSYEQYF. The DNA of the CDR3 is TGCGCCAGCAGCTTGGGGACTTCACTATCCTACGAGCAGTACTTC. The rearrangement joins TRBV5-1 to TRBJ2-7; D is possibly TRBD2 (5 bases). Trimming took off 0 bases at V and 1 base at J, with 11 bases between the two ends. Germline V gives CDR1 SGHRS, CDR2 YFSETQ. The CDR3 covers 15 residues.

This chain links TRBV6-5 with TRBJ2-7; 14 bases are shared with TRBD2. CDR1 is MNHEY, CDR2 SVGAGI, per germline. Losses at the gene ends were 9 bases for V and 7 bases for J; bases not matched to a gene: 8. The CDR3 covers 14 residues. Here the CDR3 DNA reads TGTGCCAGTTCGGGACTAGCGGGAGTGGGGGAGCAGTACTTC. It codes for CASSGLAGVGEQYF.

The CDR3 region has the DNA TGTGCCAGCAGCCAAGACACTTTAGTTGGGAATCAGCCCCAGCATTTT. Amino acid sequence: CASSQDTLVGNQPQHF. This chain uses TRBV4-2 with TRBJ1-5; no reliable D call. CDR3 length: 16 residues. Trimming took off 0 bases at V and 4 bases at J, with 13 bases between the two ends. Germline-derived CDR1 and CDR2 are LGHNA and YNFKEQ.